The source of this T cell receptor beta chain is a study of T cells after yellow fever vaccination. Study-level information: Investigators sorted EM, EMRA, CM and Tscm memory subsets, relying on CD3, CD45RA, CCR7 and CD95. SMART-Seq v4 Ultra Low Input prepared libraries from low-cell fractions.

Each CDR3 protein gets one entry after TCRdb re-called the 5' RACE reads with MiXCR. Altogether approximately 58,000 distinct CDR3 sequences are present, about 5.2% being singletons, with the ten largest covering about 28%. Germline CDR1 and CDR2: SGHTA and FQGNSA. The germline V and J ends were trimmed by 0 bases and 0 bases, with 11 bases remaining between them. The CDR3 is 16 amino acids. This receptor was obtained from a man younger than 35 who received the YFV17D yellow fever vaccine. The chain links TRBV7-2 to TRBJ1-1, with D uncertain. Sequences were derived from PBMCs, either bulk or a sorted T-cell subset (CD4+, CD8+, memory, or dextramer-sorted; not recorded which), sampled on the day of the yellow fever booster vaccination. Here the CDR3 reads CASSLAVFEMNTEAFF. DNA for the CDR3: TGTGCCAGCAGCTTAGCAGTCTTTGAAATGAACACTGAAGCTTTCTTT.